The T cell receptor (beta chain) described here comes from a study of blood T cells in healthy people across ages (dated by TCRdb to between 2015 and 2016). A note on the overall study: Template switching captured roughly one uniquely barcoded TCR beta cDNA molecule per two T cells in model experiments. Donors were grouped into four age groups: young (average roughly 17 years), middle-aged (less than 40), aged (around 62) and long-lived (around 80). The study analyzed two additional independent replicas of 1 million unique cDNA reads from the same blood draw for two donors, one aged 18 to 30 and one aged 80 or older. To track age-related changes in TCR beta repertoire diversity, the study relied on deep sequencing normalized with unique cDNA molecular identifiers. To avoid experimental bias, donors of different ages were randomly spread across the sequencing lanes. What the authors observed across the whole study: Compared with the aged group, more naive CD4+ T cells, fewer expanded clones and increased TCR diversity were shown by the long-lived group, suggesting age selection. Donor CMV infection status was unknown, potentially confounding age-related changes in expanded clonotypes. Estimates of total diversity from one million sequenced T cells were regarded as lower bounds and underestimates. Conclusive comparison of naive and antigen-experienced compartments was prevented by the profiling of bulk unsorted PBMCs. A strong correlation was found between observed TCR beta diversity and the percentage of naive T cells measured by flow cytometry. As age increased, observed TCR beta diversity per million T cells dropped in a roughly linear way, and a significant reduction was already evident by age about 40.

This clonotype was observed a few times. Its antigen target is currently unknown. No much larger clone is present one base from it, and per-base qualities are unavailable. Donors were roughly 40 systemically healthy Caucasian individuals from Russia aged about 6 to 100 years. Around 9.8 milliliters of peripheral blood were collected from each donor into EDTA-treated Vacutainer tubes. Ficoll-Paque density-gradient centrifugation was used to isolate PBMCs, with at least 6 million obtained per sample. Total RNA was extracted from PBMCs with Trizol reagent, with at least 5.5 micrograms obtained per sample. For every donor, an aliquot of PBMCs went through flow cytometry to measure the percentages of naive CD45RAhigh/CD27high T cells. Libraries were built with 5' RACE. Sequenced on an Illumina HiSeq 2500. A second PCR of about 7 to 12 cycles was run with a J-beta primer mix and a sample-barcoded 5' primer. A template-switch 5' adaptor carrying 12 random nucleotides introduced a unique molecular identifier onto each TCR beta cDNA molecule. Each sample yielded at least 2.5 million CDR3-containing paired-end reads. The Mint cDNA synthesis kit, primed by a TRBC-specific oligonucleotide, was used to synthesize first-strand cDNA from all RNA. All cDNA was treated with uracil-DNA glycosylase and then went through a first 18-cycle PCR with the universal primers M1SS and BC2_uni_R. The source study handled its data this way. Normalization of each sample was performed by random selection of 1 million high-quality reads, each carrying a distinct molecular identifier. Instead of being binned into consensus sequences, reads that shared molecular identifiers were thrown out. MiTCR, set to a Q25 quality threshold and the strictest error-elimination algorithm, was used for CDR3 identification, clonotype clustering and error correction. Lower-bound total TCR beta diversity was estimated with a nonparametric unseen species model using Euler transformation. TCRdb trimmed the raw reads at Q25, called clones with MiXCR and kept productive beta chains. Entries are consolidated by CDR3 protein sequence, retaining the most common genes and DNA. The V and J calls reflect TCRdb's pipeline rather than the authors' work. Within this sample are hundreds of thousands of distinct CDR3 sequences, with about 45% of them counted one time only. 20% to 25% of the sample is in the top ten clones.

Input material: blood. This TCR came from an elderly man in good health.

The CDR3 protein: CASSVIGIEGEKLFF. The nucleotide sequence reads TGTGCCAGCAGTGTCATAGGGATTGAAGGGGAAAAACTGTTTTTT. Recombination joined TRBV2 with TRBJ1-4; no D gene is confidently identified. From a lookup of the germline V gene, CDR1 and CDR2 are SNHLY and FYNNEI. The CDR3 holds 15 amino acids from the cysteine to the phenylalanine. Only CDR3 DNA remains: 45 bases, in frame from the first base. At the junction V is shortened by 4 bases and J by 8 bases, with 17 bases in between.